This T cell receptor beta chain appears in the sequencing data of a study of blood T cell repertoires in COVID-19. Assay: immunoSEQ multiplex PCR; the TCRdb copy retains only in-frame clones and omits some. This table has 90,000 to 130,000 clones, 88% appearing once. Trimming cost V 3 bases and J 7 bases; bases outside gene matches: 3. The CDR3 has 13 residues. CDR1 and CDR2 from the germline V gene are SQVTM and ANQGSEA. This TCR was sampled from a human donor in a cohort sampled during active COVID-19. The chain has TRBV29-1 and TRBJ1-2; 12 bases are shared with TRBD1. The sample consisted of peripheral blood. The CDR3 DNA follows: TGCAGCGTTGACGGGACAGGGGGCGGTGGCTACACCTTC. This encodes CSVDGTGGGGYTF.